This T cell receptor (beta chain) was retrieved from a study of blood T cells in healthy people across ages. General observations from the study: A strong correlation was seen between TCR beta diversity and naive T cell percentage.

Roughly 9 milliliters of peripheral blood were drawn from each donor. This CDR3 has 15 amino acids. Germline V gives CDR1 MDHEN, CDR2 SYDVKM. PCR was performed a second time for roughly 7 to 12 cycles using a sample-barcoded 5' primer and a J-beta primer mix. TCRdb reprocessed the 5' RACE reads with MiXCR, giving one entry per CDR3 protein. The sample has about 1.4 million distinct CDR3 sequences, approximately 63% seen once. To note about this clonotype: The antigen remains undetermined.

The sequenced material came from blood. This sequence joins TRBV28 and TRBJ2-5, with D perhaps TRBD1 (7 bases). The DNA end favors TRBJ2-7, so the J call may be wrong. The origin of this receptor is a man aged 18 to 29 in good health. The CDR3 sequence is CASSPGPGGGYEQYF. The CDR3 DNA reads as TGTGCCAGCAGTCCAGGGCCAGGGGGAGGCTACGAGCAGTACTTC.